These T cell receptor beta chains were read from a single sample in a study of T cells after yellow fever vaccination. TCRdb re-derived calls from the 5' RACE reads in MiXCR, one entry per CDR3 protein. The repertoire has about 580,000 distinct CDR3 sequences, about a sixth of them found once; the top ten carry roughly a sixth. Sequenced material: PBMCs, taken 5 days after the first yellow fever vaccination. The receptor set was obtained from a young man who received the YFV17D yellow fever vaccine. CDR3s include the opening cysteine and the closing phenylalanine or tryptophan. The D gene is left open where the match is weak. Rows give clone size only sometimes, using once, few, many, or a class for an expanded clone.

V gene: TRBV20-1
D gene: .
J gene: TRBJ1-4
clone size: .
CDR3 DNA: TGCAGTGCAACCCGGCGGGGGGCTAATGAAAAACTGTTTTTT
CDR3 protein: CSATRRGANEKLFF

V gene: TRBV7-7
D gene: TRBD1
J gene: TRBJ2-2
clone size: .
CDR3 DNA: TGTGCTAGCAGCCCACTGGGACAGGGGGCCGGGGAGCTGTTTTTT
CDR3 protein: CASSPLGQGAGELFF

V gene: TRBV6-1
D gene: TRBD1
J gene: TRBJ1-1
clone size: .
CDR3 DNA: TGTGCCAGCATAGGGGACAGACTCAACACTGAAGCTTTCTTT
CDR3 protein: CASIGDRLNTEAFF

V gene: TRBV5-4
D gene: .
J gene: TRBJ1-1
clone size: .
CDR3 DNA: TGTGCCAGCAGCCGAGGGGTGGGGGGACAGAACACTGAAGCTTTCTTT
CDR3 protein: CASSRGVGGQNTEAFF

V gene: TRBV10-3
D gene: .
J gene: TRBJ2-5
clone size: once
CDR3 DNA: TGTGCCATCAGTGATTCCGGCTCCGGGGAGACCCAGTACTTC
CDR3 protein: CAISDSGSGETQYF

V gene: TRBV18
D gene: TRBD1
J gene: TRBJ2-7
clone size: once
CDR3 DNA: TGTGCCAGCTCACGGGGACAGGGGGACGAGCAGTACTTC
CDR3 protein: CASSRGQGDEQYF

V gene: TRBV6-1
D gene: .
J gene: TRBJ1-1
clone size: .
CDR3 DNA: TGTGCCATCCTTCCCCATCGACAGCCGAACACTGAAGCTTTCTTT
CDR3 protein: CAILPHRQPNTEAFF

V gene: TRBV5-4
D gene: TRBD2
J gene: TRBJ2-5
clone size: .
CDR3 DNA: TGTGCCAGCAGCACGGGGACTAGCAAGTACCAAGAGACCCAGTACTTC
CDR3 protein: CASSTGTSKYQETQYF

V gene: TRBV4-3
D gene: .
J gene: TRBJ2-1
clone size: many
CDR3 DNA: TGCGCCAGCAGCCAAGCCCGGAGCTCCTACAATGAGCAGTTCTTC
CDR3 protein: CASSQARSSYNEQFF

V gene: TRBV7-8
D gene: TRBD2
J gene: TRBJ2-1
clone size: many
CDR3 DNA: TGTGCCAGCAGGTTAAACCTAGCGGGAGTAGCGAGTAATAATGAGCAGTTCTTC
CDR3 protein: CASRLNLAGVASNNEQFF

V gene: TRBV3-1
D gene: TRBD2
J gene: TRBJ2-2
clone size: .
CDR3 DNA: TGTGCCTGCTGCCCCGGACTAGCGGGGGTCTCGAACACCGGGGAGCTGTTTTTT
CDR3 protein: CACCPGLAGVSNTGELFF

V gene: TRBV28
D gene: TRBD2
J gene: TRBJ2-3
clone size: .
CDR3 DNA: TGTGTAGTAGCGGGCGGCACAGATACGCAGTATTTT
CDR3 protein: CVVAGGTDTQYF

V gene: TRBV6-6
D gene: .
J gene: TRBJ1-1
clone size: few
CDR3 DNA: TGTGCCAGCAGTTACTCGAGCGGAGGAGCTTTCTTT
CDR3 protein: CASSYSSGGAFF

V gene: TRBV20-1
D gene: TRBD1
J gene: TRBJ2-1
clone size: once
CDR3 DNA: TGCAGTGCTAGGCGGACAGGGGGAAGGGATGAGCTGTTCTTC
CDR3 protein: CSARRTGGRDELFF

V gene: TRBV20-1
D gene: .
J gene: TRBJ2-1
clone size: .
CDR3 DNA: TGCAGTGCTAACCTGCCATCCTCGGGCCCCCCTGGGCAGTTCTTC
CDR3 protein: CSANLPSSGPPGQFF

V gene: TRBV5-1
D gene: .
J gene: TRBJ1-3
clone size: few
CDR3 DNA: TGCGCCAGCAGCTTGGGTTTCGGGCGAGGAAACACCATATATTTT
CDR3 protein: CASSLGFGRGNTIYF

V gene: TRBV7-2
D gene: .
J gene: TRBJ2-7
clone size: few
CDR3 DNA: TGTGCCAGCAGCTTAGAGGTTATCTACGAGCAGTACTTC
CDR3 protein: CASSLEVIYEQYF

V gene: TRBV3-1
D gene: TRBD2
J gene: TRBJ2-5
clone size: few
CDR3 DNA: TGTGCCAGCTCAGCGGGGGCCTTACGAGAGACCCAGTACTTC
CDR3 protein: CASSAGALRETQYF

V gene: TRBV10-3
D gene: .
J gene: TRBJ1-5
clone size: few
CDR3 DNA: TGTGCCATCAGTGACAGGGGTGGTCAGCCCCAGCATTTT
CDR3 protein: CAISDRGGQPQHF

V gene: TRBV20-1
D gene: TRBD2
J gene: TRBJ2-2
clone size: .
CDR3 DNA: TGCAGTGCTAGAGATCGACTAGCGGGGGGGCGGTGGAACACCGGGGAGCTGTTTTTT
CDR3 protein: CSARDRLAGGRWNTGELFF

V gene: TRBV14
D gene: .
J gene: TRBJ1-2
clone size: few
CDR3 DNA: TGTGCCAGCAGCCAATCGACCGCAAACTATGGCTACACCTTC
CDR3 protein: CASSQSTANYGYTF

V gene: TRBV9
D gene: TRBD1
J gene: TRBJ2-1
clone size: .
CDR3 DNA: TGTGCCAGCAGCGTGGACAGGGGGCTAAATGAGCAGTTCTTC
CDR3 protein: CASSVDRGLNEQFF

V gene: TRBV7-6
D gene: TRBD1
J gene: TRBJ2-1
clone size: .
CDR3 DNA: TGTGCCAGCAGCTTACCAGACAGGGCCCAGTTCTTC
CDR3 protein: CASSLPDRAQFF

V gene: TRBV27
D gene: .
J gene: TRBJ2-1
clone size: .
CDR3 DNA: TGTGCCACCTCGGTGAGGGGGACCTCCTCCTACAATGAGCAGTTCTTC
CDR3 protein: CATSVRGTSSYNEQFF

V gene: TRBV20-1
D gene: TRBD1
J gene: TRBJ1-2
clone size: .
CDR3 DNA: TGCAGACACCGGCGACAGGGCCCCCTGGGTGGCTACACCTTC
CDR3 protein: CRHRRQGPLGGYTF

V gene: TRBV20-1
D gene: .
J gene: TRBJ2-7
clone size: .
CDR3 DNA: TGCAGTGCTCCCAAATCCGGGTCGAACTACGAGCAGTACTTC
CDR3 protein: CSAPKSGSNYEQYF

V gene: TRBV6-5
D gene: .
J gene: TRBJ1-2
clone size: .
CDR3 DNA: TGTGCCAGCAGTTTCCCGGGGGCCCCGGGCGGCTACACCTTC
CDR3 protein: CASSFPGAPGGYTF

V gene: TRBV7-2
D gene: .
J gene: TRBJ2-2
clone size: few
CDR3 DNA: TGTGCCAGCAGGCCCCCGGGGGGCCCCGGGGAGCTGTTTTTT
CDR3 protein: CASRPPGGPGELFF

V gene: TRBV3-1
D gene: .
J gene: TRBJ1-1
clone size: .
CDR3 DNA: TGTGCCAGCAGCCAATTTAACGGGAACACTGAAGCTTTCTTT
CDR3 protein: CASSQFNGNTEAFF

V gene: TRBV2
D gene: .
J gene: TRBJ1-4
clone size: few
CDR3 DNA: TGTGCCAGCAAACAGGGTGCGGTTGAAAAACTGTTTTTT
CDR3 protein: CASKQGAVEKLFF

V gene: TRBV12-3/TRBV12-4
D gene: .
J gene: TRBJ2-2
clone size: few
CDR3 DNA: TGTGCCAGCAGTTTCCTTACGGATAACACCGGGGAGCTGTTTTTT
CDR3 protein: CASSFLTDNTGELFF

V gene: TRBV19
D gene: .
J gene: TRBJ1-6
clone size: .
CDR3 DNA: TGTGCCAGTAATCAGGGAAGGACACCCCTCCACTTT
CDR3 protein: CASNQGRTPLHF

V gene: TRBV6-6
D gene: .
J gene: TRBJ2-7
clone size: many
CDR3 DNA: TGTGCCAGCAGTTATAACCACTACGAGCAGTACTTC
CDR3 protein: CASSYNHYEQYF

V gene: TRBV24-1
D gene: .
J gene: TRBJ1-2
clone size: many
CDR3 DNA: TGTGCCACCAGTCTCTCGACAGGAGCCTATGGCTACACCTTC
CDR3 protein: CATSLSTGAYGYTF

V gene: TRBV20-1
D gene: TRBD1
J gene: TRBJ1-2
clone size: once
CDR3 DNA: TGCAGTGCTCTCCGACAGGGCCCTAACTATGGCTACACCTTC
CDR3 protein: CSALRQGPNYGYTF

V gene: TRBV5-1
D gene: .
J gene: TRBJ1-2
clone size: few
CDR3 DNA: TGCGCCAGCAGCTTGTCATTGAGCAGGGCATATGGCTACACCTTC
CDR3 protein: CASSLSLSRAYGYTF

V gene: TRBV13
D gene: .
J gene: TRBJ2-1
clone size: few
CDR3 DNA: TGTGCCAGCACCCAAACCTCCTACAATGAGCAGTTCTTC
CDR3 protein: CASTQTSYNEQFF

V gene: TRBV5-1
D gene: .
J gene: TRBJ2-2
clone size: few
CDR3 DNA: TGCGCCAGCACTCCGGGCGCGAACACCGGGGAGCTGTTTTTT
CDR3 protein: CASTPGANTGELFF

V gene: TRBV12-3/TRBV12-4
D gene: .
J gene: TRBJ1-1
clone size: few
CDR3 DNA: TGTGCCAGCAGTCATCCGAACACTGAAGCTTTCTTT
CDR3 protein: CASSHPNTEAFF

V gene: TRBV7-2
D gene: TRBD2
J gene: TRBJ2-7
clone size: .
CDR3 DNA: TGTGCCAGCAGCACAGCGGGGGGAACCTACGAGCAGTACTTC
CDR3 protein: CASSTAGGTYEQYF

V gene: TRBV7-2
D gene: .
J gene: TRBJ2-5
clone size: .
CDR3 DNA: TGTGCCAGCAGTCCCAACGAGGGGGGGTTAGAGACCCAGTACTTC
CDR3 protein: CASSPNEGGLETQYF